There are many counts of the clone carrying this TCR beta chain. Its target is unknown. The CDR3 totals 17 residues. V lost 2 bases, J lost 5 bases, and 8 bases stayed unmatched. The germline gives CDR1 SGHVS, CDR2 FNYEAQ. This entry comes from a study of T cells in Graves' hyperthyroidism and ophthalmopathy. Study summary: Sampling of peripheral blood happened at initial diagnosis, prior to any treatment. Study-wide results and caveats: Most thyroid clonotypes expanded above 0.001 appeared in blood too.

Amplified TCR beta CDR3 regions derived from RNA transcripts. During a first-round RT-PCR of the TCR CDR3, the HTBI primer set was used. TCRdb reprocessed the multiplex PCR reads with MiXCR, giving one entry per CDR3 protein. The sample contains under 700,000 distinct CDR3 sequences, 16% of which appear only once. Material: blood. The TCR sequence derives from a woman aged 18 to 35 with Graves' hyperthyroidism. The chain has TRBV7-6 and TRBJ2-5, with 13 bases that match TRBD2. CDR3 sequence reads: CASSLKTSGRAGETQYF. For the CDR3, the DNA is TGTGCCAGCAGCTTAAAAACTAGCGGGAGGGCTGGTGAGACCCAGTACTTC.